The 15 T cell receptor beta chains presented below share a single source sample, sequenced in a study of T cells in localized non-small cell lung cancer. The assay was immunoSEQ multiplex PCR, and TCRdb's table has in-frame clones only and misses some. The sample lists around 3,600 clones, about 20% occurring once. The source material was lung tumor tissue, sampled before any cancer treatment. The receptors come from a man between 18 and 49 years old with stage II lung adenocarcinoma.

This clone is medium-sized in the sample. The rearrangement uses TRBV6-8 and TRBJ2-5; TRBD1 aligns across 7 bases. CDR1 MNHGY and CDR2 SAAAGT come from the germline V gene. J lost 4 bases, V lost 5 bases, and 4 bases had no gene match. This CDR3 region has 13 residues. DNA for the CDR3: TGTGCCAGCAGTCCGGACAGGAGAGAGACCCAGTACTTC. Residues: CASSPDRRETQYF.

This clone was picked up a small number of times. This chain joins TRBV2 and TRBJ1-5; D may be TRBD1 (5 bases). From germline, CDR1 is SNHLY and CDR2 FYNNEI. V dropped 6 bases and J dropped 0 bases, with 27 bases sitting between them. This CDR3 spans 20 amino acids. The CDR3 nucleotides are TGTGCCAGCAGCTTCGGACTCTATAGACAGACAAATAATAGCAATCAGCCCCAGCATTTT. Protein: CASSFGLYRQTNNSNQPQHF.

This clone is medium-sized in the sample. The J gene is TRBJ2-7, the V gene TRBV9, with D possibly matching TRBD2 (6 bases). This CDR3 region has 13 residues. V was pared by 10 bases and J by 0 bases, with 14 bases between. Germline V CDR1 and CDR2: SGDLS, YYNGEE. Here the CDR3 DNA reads TGTGCCCTCGAGGCAGCGGGCTCCTACGAGCAGTACTTC. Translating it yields CALEAAGSYEQYF.

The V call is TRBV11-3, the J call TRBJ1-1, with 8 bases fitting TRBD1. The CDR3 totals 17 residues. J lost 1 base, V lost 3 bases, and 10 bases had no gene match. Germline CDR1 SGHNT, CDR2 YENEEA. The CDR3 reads CASSLVGRGQGNTEAFF. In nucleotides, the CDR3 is TGTGCCAGCAGCTTGGTGGGCAGGGGGCAGGGGAACACTGAAGCTTTCTTT.

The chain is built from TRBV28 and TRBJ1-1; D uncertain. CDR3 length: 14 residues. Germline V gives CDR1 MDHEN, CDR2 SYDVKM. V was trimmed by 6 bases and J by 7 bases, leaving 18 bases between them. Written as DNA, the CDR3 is TGTGCCAGCAGCCCGCCGGGTCGGGGAGGTGAAGCTTTCTTT. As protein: CASSPPGRGGEAFF.

This chain's CDR3 is CASRVPGDRGRRGYTF. CDR3 nucleotides: TGTGCCAGCCGGGTACCGGGGGACAGGGGAAGACGTGGCTACACCTTC. This chain connects TRBV28 to TRBJ1-2; TRBD1 matches 10 bases. Germline CDR1 reads MDHEN; CDR2 reads SYDVKM. The CDR3 has 16 residues. Trimming at V came to 8 bases and at J to 7 bases, leaving 16 bases not matched to a gene.

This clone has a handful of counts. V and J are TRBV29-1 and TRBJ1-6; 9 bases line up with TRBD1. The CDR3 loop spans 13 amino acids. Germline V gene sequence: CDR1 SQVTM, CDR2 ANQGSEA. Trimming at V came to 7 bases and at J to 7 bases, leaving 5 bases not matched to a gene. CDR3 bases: TGCAGCGCTAGGGGACAGGGCAATTCACCCCTCCACTTT. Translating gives CSARGQGNSPLHF. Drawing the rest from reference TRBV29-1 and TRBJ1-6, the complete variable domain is SAVISQKPSRDICQRGTSLTIQCQVDSQVTMMFWYRQQPGQSLTLIATANQGSEATYESGFVIDKFPISRPNLTFSTLTVSNMSPEDSSIYLCSARGQGNSPLHFGNGTRLTVT.

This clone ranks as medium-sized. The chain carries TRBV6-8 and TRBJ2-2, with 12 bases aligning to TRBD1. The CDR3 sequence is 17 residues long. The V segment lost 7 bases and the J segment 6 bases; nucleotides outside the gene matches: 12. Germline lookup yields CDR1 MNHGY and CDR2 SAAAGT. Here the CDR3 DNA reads TGTGCCAGCACCCCCGGGACAGGGGGCGTTCCGGCCGGGGAGCTGTTTTTT. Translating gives CASTPGTGGVPAGELFF.

The CDR3 here is CAWSNTVSYTF. CDR3 DNA sequence: TGTGCCTGGAGTAACACTGTAAGCTACACCTTC. The chain joins TRBV30 to TRBJ1-2; no reliable D call. Trimming cost V 2 bases and J 9 bases, with 10 bases left between them. Germline lookup yields CDR1 GTSNPN and CDR2 SVGIG (reference sequence). The CDR3 covers 11 residues.

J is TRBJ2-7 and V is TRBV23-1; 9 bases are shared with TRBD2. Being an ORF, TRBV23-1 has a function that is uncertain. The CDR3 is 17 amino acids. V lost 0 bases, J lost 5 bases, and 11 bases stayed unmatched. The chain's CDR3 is CASSQSREGRVRNEQYF. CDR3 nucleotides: TGCGCCAGCAGTCAATCGCGGGAGGGGCGCGTTCGTAACGAGCAGTACTTC.

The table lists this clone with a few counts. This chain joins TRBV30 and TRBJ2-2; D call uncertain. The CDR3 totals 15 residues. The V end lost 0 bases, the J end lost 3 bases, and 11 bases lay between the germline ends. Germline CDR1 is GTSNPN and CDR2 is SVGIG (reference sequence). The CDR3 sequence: CAWSVPTKDTGELFF. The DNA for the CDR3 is TGTGCCTGGAGTGTGCCAACTAAGGACACCGGGGAGCTGTTTTTT.

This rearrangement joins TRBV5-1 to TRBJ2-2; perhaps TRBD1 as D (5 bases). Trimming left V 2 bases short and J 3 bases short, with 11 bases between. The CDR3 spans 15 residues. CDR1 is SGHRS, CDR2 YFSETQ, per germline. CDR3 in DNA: TGCGCCAGCAGCTTTCTCCCGACAGACACCGGGGAGCTGTTTTTT. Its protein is CASSFLPTDTGELFF.

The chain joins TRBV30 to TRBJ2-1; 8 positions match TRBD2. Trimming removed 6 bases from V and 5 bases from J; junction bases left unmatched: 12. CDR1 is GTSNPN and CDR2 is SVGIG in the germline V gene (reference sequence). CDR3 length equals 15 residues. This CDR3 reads CACNERGGGHNEQFF. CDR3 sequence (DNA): TGTGCCTGCAATGAACGGGGGGGCGGCCACAATGAGCAGTTCTTC.

CDR3 in DNA: TGTGCCAGCAGCAAAAGGACAGGGATAGCAGGCTATGGCTACACCTTC. Protein sequence: CASSKRTGIAGYGYTF. The chain recombines TRBV11-3 with TRBJ1-2; 8 nucleotides match TRBD1. Unmatched junction bases numbered 12, after V lost 5 bases and J lost 4 bases. From germline, CDR1 is SGHNT and CDR2 YENEEA. The CDR3 runs 16 residues.

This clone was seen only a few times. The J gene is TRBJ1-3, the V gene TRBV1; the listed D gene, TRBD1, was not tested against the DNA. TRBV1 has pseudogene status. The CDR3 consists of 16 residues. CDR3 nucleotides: TGCGCCAGCAGCCAAGATGGGTCAGGGGGTGGAAACACCATATATTTT. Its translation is CASSQDGSGGGNTIYF.